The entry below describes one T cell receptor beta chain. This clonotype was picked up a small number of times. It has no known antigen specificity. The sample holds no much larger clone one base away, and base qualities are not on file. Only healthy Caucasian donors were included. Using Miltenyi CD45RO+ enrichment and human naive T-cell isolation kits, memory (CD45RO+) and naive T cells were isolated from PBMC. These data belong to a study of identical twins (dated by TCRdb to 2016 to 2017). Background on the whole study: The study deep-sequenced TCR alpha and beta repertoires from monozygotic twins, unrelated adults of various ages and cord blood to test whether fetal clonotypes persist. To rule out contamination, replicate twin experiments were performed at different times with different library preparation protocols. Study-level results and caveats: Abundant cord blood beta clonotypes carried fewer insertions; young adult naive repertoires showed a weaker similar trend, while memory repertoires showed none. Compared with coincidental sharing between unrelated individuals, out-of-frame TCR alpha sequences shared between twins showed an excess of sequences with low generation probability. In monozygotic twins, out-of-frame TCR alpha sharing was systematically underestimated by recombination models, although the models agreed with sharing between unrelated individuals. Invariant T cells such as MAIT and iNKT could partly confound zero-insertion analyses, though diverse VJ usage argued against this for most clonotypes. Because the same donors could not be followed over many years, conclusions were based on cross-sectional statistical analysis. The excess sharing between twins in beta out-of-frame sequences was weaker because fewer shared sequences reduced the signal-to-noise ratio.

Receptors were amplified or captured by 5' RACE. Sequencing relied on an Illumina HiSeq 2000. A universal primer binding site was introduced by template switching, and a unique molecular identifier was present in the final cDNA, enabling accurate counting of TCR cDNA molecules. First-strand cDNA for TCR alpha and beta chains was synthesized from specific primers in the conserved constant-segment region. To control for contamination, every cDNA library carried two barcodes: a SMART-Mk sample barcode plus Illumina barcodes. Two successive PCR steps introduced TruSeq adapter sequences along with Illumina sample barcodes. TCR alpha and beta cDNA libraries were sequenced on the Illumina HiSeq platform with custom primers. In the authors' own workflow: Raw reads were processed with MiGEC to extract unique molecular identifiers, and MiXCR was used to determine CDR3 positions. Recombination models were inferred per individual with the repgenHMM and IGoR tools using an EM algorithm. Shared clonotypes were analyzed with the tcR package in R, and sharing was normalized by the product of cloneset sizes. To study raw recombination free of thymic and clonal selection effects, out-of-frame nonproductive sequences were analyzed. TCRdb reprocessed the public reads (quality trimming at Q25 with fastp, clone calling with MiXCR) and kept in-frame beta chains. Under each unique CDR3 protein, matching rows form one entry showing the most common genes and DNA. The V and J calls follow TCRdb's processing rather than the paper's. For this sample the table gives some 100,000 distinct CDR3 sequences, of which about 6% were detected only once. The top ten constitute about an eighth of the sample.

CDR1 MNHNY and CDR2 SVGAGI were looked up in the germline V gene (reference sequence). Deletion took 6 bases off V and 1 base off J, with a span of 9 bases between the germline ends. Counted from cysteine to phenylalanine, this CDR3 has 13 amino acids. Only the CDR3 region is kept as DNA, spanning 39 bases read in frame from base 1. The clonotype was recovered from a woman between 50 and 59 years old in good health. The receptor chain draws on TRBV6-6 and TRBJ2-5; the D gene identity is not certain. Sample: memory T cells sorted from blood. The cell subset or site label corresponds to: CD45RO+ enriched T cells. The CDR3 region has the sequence CASRETSQETQYF. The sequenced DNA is TGTGCCAGCAGAGAGACAAGCCAAGAGACCCAGTACTTC.